This T cell receptor beta chain was recovered during a study of CD8 T cells in Susac syndrome. Sequencing of TCR beta, carried out with a high-throughput approach, was applied to CD8+ and CD4+ T cells from the blood. The CD8+ and CD4+ T cells were isolated magnetically using a negative isolation approach, whereas the TEMRA cells were enriched by FACS. With 1 base removed from V and 0 bases from J, the gap between germline ends came to 16 bases. CDR3 size: 18 residues. Germline V gene lookup returns CDR1 LNHDA and CDR2 SQIVND (reference sequence). RNA totalling about 0.45 to 1 ug underwent reverse transcription with random hexamers. MiXCR was run by TCRdb on the immunoSEQ multiplex PCR reads, yielding one entry per CDR3 protein. The sample shows about 300,000 distinct CDR3 sequences, about 88% of them seen only once.

J is TRBJ2-1 and V is TRBV19, with D possibly matching TRBD1 (6 bases). Source material: CD8+ T cells from PBMCs. The receptor was isolated from a human donor with multiple sclerosis. CDR3 nucleotides: TGTGCCAGTAGTATAGGGACCAGGGGCCTCAGCTCCTACAATGAGCAGTTCTTC. It yields the protein CASSIGTRGLSSYNEQFF.